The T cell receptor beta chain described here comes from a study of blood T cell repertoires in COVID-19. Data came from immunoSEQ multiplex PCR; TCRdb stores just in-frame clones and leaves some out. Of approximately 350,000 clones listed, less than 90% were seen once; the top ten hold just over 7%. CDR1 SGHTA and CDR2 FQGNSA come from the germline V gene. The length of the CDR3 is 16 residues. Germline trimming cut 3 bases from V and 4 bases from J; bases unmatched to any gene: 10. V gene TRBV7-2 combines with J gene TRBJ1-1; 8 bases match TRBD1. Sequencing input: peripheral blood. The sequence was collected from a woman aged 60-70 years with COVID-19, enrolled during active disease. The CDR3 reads CASSFNPGGMGTEAFF. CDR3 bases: TGTGCCAGCAGCTTTAACCCAGGGGGCATGGGCACTGAAGCTTTCTTT.